One sample yielded the 11 T cell receptor beta chains listed below, sequenced in a study of blood T cells in healthy people across ages. For the second PCR, which ran for about 7 to 11 cycles, a sample-barcoded 5' primer and a J-beta primer mix were used. TCRdb reanalysed the 5' RACE reads using MiXCR and keeps one entry per CDR3 protein. In the table there are around 870,000 distinct CDR3 sequences, 29% of which are singletons. Sequencing used blood. Receptor source: a woman older than 75 in good health.

This clonotype was observed many times. This chain links TRBV6-1 with TRBJ2-1; 8 nucleotides align to TRBD1. V lost 10 bases, J lost 6 bases, and 8 bases stayed unmatched. The CDR3 consists of 13 residues. Germline assignment: CDR1 MNHNS and CDR2 SASEGT. The CDR3 DNA is TGTGCCATAAAAAGGACAGGGCCCAATGAGCAGTTCTTC. Its protein is CAIKRTGPNEQFF.

This clonotype has ten or more counts. This chain uses TRBV5-1 with TRBJ2-5; unclear D gene. Looked up from germline, CDR1 is SGHRS and CDR2 is YFSETQ. The CDR3 totals 13 residues. The V gene lost 0 bases and the J gene lost 4 bases, with 7 bases spanning the gap. Written as DNA, the CDR3 is TGCGCCAGCAGCTTGGAACAGATAGAGACCCAGTACTTC. As protein: CASSLEQIETQYF.

In its sample, this clonotype was seen many times. The V gene is TRBV3-1, the J gene TRBJ1-2; a possible D gene is TRBD1 (5 bases). V gave up 4 bases and J gave up 4 bases, with 13 bases separating them. Germline CDR1 and CDR2: LGHDT and YNNKEL (reference sequence). The CDR3 extends over 14 amino acids. The CDR3 loop reads CASSPGLQLYGYTF. As DNA, the CDR3 is TGTGCCAGCAGCCCGGGACTGCAACTCTATGGCTACACCTTC.

This clonotype was counted at least ten times. CDR3 sequence reads: CSALQGGGNQPQHF. CDR3 DNA sequence: TGCAGTGCTCTCCAGGGTGGGGGGAATCAGCCCCAGCATTTT. The V call is TRBV20-1, the J call TRBJ1-5, with TRBD1 as a possible D gene (5 bases). The germline V gene encodes CDR1 DFQATT and CDR2 SNEGSKA (reference sequence). There are 14 residues in the CDR3. With 5 bases removed from V and 4 bases from J, the gap between germline ends came to 15 bases.

The V call is TRBV18, the J call TRBJ2-3, with no clear D. There are 16 residues in the CDR3. The germline CDR1 and CDR2 sequences are KGHSH and LQKENI. Trimming stripped 3 bases from V and 2 bases from J, with 15 bases between. The CDR3 here is CASSPVSAANTDTQYF. The CDR3 nucleotides are TGTGCCAGCTCACCCGTCTCCGCGGCCAACACAGATACGCAGTATTTT.

The rearrangement uses TRBV6-4 and TRBJ2-7, with 15 bases matching TRBD2. The CDR3 is made up of 17 amino acids. V shed 2 bases, J shed 0 bases, and the junction held 2 bases outside the gene matches. Germline assignment: CDR1 MRHNA and CDR2 SNTAGT. In DNA form, the CDR3 reads TGTGCCAGCAGTGACGGACTAGCGGGAGGGATCTCCTACGAGCAGTACTTC. Translated: CASSDGLAGGISYEQYF.

Many counts were recorded for this clonotype. The CDR3 loop reads CASSVTLDTEAFF. As DNA, the CDR3 is TGTGCCAGCAGTGTTACTTTGGACACTGAAGCTTTCTTT. V and J are TRBV6-5 and TRBJ1-1; D ambiguous. This CDR3 contains 13 residues. The germline V gene encodes CDR1 MNHEY and CDR2 SVGAGI. V dropped 5 bases and J dropped 3 bases, with 10 bases sitting between them.

This clonotype has just one count. This rearrangement joins TRBV3-1 to TRBJ2-2; D may match TRBD1 or TRBD2 (6 bases each). This CDR3 region has 15 residues. Trimming stripped 3 bases from V and 5 bases from J, with 13 bases between. The V gene's germline CDR1 is LGHDT and CDR2 YNNKEL (reference sequence). The CDR3 coding sequence is TGTGCCAGCAGCCATGACAGAGGGGGGACCGGGGAGCTGTTTTTT. This translates into CASSHDRGGTGELFF.

The chain couples TRBV20-1 to TRBJ2-3; no clear D gene. The CDR3 extends over 15 amino acids. V gave up 0 bases and J gave up 4 bases, with 14 bases separating them. Germline-derived CDR1 and CDR2 are DFQATT and SNEGSKA (reference sequence). CDR3 sequence: CSARDVKSWADTQYF. CDR3 bases: TGCAGTGCTAGAGATGTAAAGTCCTGGGCAGATACGCAGTATTTT.

This chain links TRBV4-1 with TRBJ2-3; 12 bases are shared with TRBD2. J lost 6 bases, V lost 1 base, and 8 bases had no gene match. CDR1 MGHRA and CDR2 YSYEKL come from the germline V gene. The length of the CDR3 is 17 residues. This chain's CDR3 is CASSQVPSGGAFDTQYF. The CDR3 bases are TGCGCCAGCAGCCAAGTGCCTAGCGGGGGGGCCTTCGATACGCAGTATTTT.

The chain combines TRBV18 with TRBJ2-3, with TRBD2 matching 7 bases. This CDR3 region has 14 residues. In germline, CDR1 is KGHSH, CDR2 LQKENI. Losses at the gene ends were 6 bases for V and 3 bases for J; bases not matched to a gene: 6. The CDR3 DNA reads as TGTGCCAGCTCCCCTAGCGGTCAAACAGATACGCAGTATTTT. This translates into CASSPSGQTDTQYF. The complete variable domain, with remaining parts taken from reference TRBV18 and TRBJ2-3, reads NAGVMQNPRHLVRRRGQEARLRCSPMKGHSHVYWYRQLPEEGLKFMVYLQKENIIDESGMPKERFSAEFPKEGPSILRIQQVVRGDSAAYFCASSPSGQTDTQYFGPGTRLTVL.